These 25 T cell receptor beta chains share one sample of origin, sequenced in a study of blood T cell repertoires in COVID-19. The repertoire was sequenced with immunoSEQ multiplex PCR; TCRdb's copy has only in-frame clones and lacks some. This table holds roughly 280,000 clones, roughly 89% found once. The sequenced material came from PBMCs or T cells enriched from blood (not recorded which). The receptors derive from a woman aged 60-75 years who had recovered from COVID-19.

This clone turned up a few times. The chain joins TRBV11-2 to TRBJ1-1; 7 nucleotides match TRBD1. This CDR3 is built from 14 residues. After removal of 5 bases from V and 1 base from J, the junction contained 4 bases not matched to a gene. The germline CDR1 and CDR2 sequences are SGHAT and FQNNGV. The CDR3 reads CASSPQGRNTEAFF. CDR3 in DNA: TGTGCCAGCAGCCCACAGGGGAGGAACACTGAAGCTTTCTTT.

V and J are TRBV5-1 and TRBJ2-1; D not certain. The CDR3 spans 15 residues. Germline CDR1 and CDR2: SGHRS and YFSETQ. Trimming stripped 1 base from V and 2 bases from J, with 10 bases between. CDR3 bases: TGCGCCAGCAGCTTGTCCACTCCGACCTACAATGAGCAGTTCTTC. Protein product: CASSLSTPTYNEQFF.

This chain uses TRBV7-6 with TRBJ2-2; tentative D call: TRBD1 (5 bases). This CDR3 region has 16 residues. The germline V and J ends were trimmed by 2 bases and 2 bases, with 12 bases remaining between them. Germline V gene data show CDR1 as SGHVS and CDR2 as FNYEAQ. The CDR3 protein is CASSLQLRTNTGELFF. Written as DNA, the CDR3 is TGTGCCAGCAGCTTACAGCTGCGGACAAACACCGGGGAGCTGTTTTTT.

The chain uses TRBV11-2 and TRBJ1-6, with D perhaps matching TRBD1 (5 bases). This CDR3 has 15 residues. Trimming pared 5 bases from V and 10 bases from J, leaving 18 bases between. Germline V gives CDR1 SGHAT, CDR2 FQNNGV. For the CDR3, the DNA is TGTGCCAGCAGCACCACTTGGGGGGGAGGGTCACCCCTCCACTTT. This codes for CASSTTWGGGSPLHF.

V gene TRBV28 combines with J gene TRBJ1-1; D not resolved. The germline V and J ends were trimmed by 2 bases and 0 bases, with 7 bases remaining between them. The CDR3 sequence is 14 residues long. Per germline, CDR1 MDHEN and CDR2 SYDVKM. CDR3 sequence reads: CASSLEEVNTEAFF. CDR3 in DNA: TGTGCCAGCAGTTTAGAGGAGGTGAACACTGAAGCTTTCTTT.

The genes are TRBV9 and TRBJ2-1, with TRBD2 matching 7 bases. Losses at the gene ends were 0 bases for V and 4 bases for J; bases not matched to a gene: 7. Looked up from germline, CDR1 is SGDLS and CDR2 is YYNGEE. The length of the CDR3 is 16 residues. This CDR3 is CASSVGGGRGYNEQFF. The DNA of the CDR3 is TGTGCCAGCAGCGTAGGTGGCGGGAGAGGTTACAATGAGCAGTTCTTC.

Comment on this clone: At one end the junction does not follow the germline gene, possibly because of a read error. CDR3 residues: CASSLALGDTGELFF. The DNA for the CDR3 is TGTGCCAGCAGCCTAGCTCTAGGAGACACCGGGGAGCTGTTTTTT. This chain joins TRBV7-2 and TRBJ2-2; the D gene is possibly TRBD2 (5 bases). The CDR3 contains 15 residues. Germline V gene sequence: CDR1 SGHTA, CDR2 FQGNSA.

This chain links TRBV3-1 (or the pseudogene TRBV3-2) with TRBJ2-1, with D possibly being TRBD1 (5 bases). The CDR3 is made up of 17 amino acids. Per the germline V gene, CDR1 is LGHDT and CDR2 is YNNKEL (reference sequence). Trimming removed 5 bases from V and 0 bases from J, with 17 bases in between. The CDR3 sequence: CASSTLTVMSSYNEQFF. Here the CDR3 DNA reads TGTGCCAGCAGCACCTTGACAGTTATGAGCTCCTACAATGAGCAGTTCTTC.

This sequence joins TRBV19 and TRBJ1-5, with 10 bases matching TRBD1. The J segment lost 5 bases and the V segment lost 9 bases, leaving 10 bases of the junction unmatched. Germline lookup yields CDR1 LNHDA and CDR2 SQIVND (reference sequence). The CDR3 is 15 residues long. The chain's CDR3 is CASKKGQGIDQPQHF. CDR3 in DNA: TGTGCCAGCAAGAAGGGACAGGGGATCGATCAGCCCCAGCATTTT.

V gene TRBV6-5 combines with J gene TRBJ1-1, with 7 positions matching TRBD1. The CDR3 length is 15 residues. The V gene's germline CDR1 is MNHEY and CDR2 SVGAGI. Trimming cost V 2 bases and J 1 base; bases outside gene matches: 4. In DNA form, the CDR3 reads TGTGCCAGCAGTTACCAGGGGGTCGAGAACACTGAAGCTTTCTTT. This sequence encodes CASSYQGVENTEAFF.

This chain connects TRBV25-1 to TRBJ1-6, with D perhaps TRBD1 (5 bases). Between the trimmed V and J ends, which lost 2 bases and 10 bases, there was a span of 12 bases. The germline CDR1 and CDR2 sequences are MGHDK and SYGVNS. The CDR3 extends over 14 amino acids. The CDR3: CASSELQGLSPLHF. In nucleotides, the CDR3 is TGTGCCAGCAGTGAACTCCAGGGCTTGTCACCCCTCCACTTT.

The V call is TRBV9, the J call TRBJ2-5; TRBD2 matches 7 bases. The CDR3 contains 13 residues. Trimming removed 0 bases from V and 5 bases from J; junction bases left unmatched: 1. Germline V gene lookup returns CDR1 SGDLS and CDR2 YYNGEE. DNA for the CDR3: TGTGCCAGCAGCGTAGGAGCGGGGGAGACCCAGTACTTC. The encoded protein is CASSVGAGETQYF.

The gene calls are TRBV6-5 and TRBJ2-7; TRBD1 agrees at 11 bases. V lost 6 bases, J lost 1 base, and 2 bases stayed unmatched. Germline CDR1 MNHEY, CDR2 SVGAGI. The CDR3 has 14 amino acids. The CDR3 sequence: CASRGTGGSYEQYF. The CDR3 nucleotides read TGTGCCAGCAGAGGGACAGGGGGTTCCTACGAGCAGTACTTC.

This chain connects TRBV19 to TRBJ2-3, with D tentatively TRBD1 (6 bases). The germline gives CDR1 LNHDA, CDR2 SQIVND (reference sequence). This CDR3 spans 12 amino acids. With 4 bases removed from V and 6 bases from J, the gap between germline ends came to 8 bases. DNA for the CDR3: TGTGCCAGTAGTACAGGGGCGGATACGCAGTATTTT. Protein product: CASSTGADTQYF.

The chain employs TRBV6-1 and TRBJ1-1; D not certain. CDR1 and CDR2 from the germline V gene are MNHNS and SASEGT. V lost 3 bases, J lost 0 bases, and 8 bases lay in between. The CDR3 has 14 residues. CDR3 DNA: TGTGCCAGCAGTGACAAGAGGCTGAACACTGAAGCTTTCTTT. The encoded protein is CASSDKRLNTEAFF.

The genes are TRBV12-3 or TRBV12-4 and TRBJ2-1, with D possibly TRBD1 on 6 matching bases. Trimming pared 6 bases from V and 7 bases from J, leaving 10 bases between. The CDR3 runs to 12 residues. The CDR3 sequence is CASRLQGNEQFF. The CDR3 DNA is TGTGCCAGCAGATTGCAGGGGAATGAGCAGTTCTTC.

This chain joins TRBV24-1 and TRBJ1-1; a possible D gene is TRBD1 (5 bases). V was clipped by 2 bases and J by 1 base, with 10 bases between them. The germline V gene has CDR1 KGHDR and CDR2 SFDVKD. This CDR3 has 15 amino acids. CDR3 DNA: TGTGCCACCAGTGATTCGGCCCAGGGGAACACTGAAGCTTTCTTT. Its protein is CATSDSAQGNTEAFF.

J is TRBJ1-2 and V is TRBV28, with D possibly matching TRBD1 (6 bases). The CDR3 length is 13 residues. The ends were cut back, 2 bases at V and 7 bases at J, with 11 bases in the middle. Per germline, CDR1 MDHEN and CDR2 SYDVKM. The CDR3 nucleotides read TGTGCCAGCAGTTTAGGGACAATGGGTGGCTACACCTTC. Encoded protein: CASSLGTMGGYTF.

The J gene is TRBJ2-2, the V gene TRBV3-1 (or the pseudogene TRBV3-2); TRBD1 might be the D (6 bases). V lost 7 bases, J lost 8 bases, and 14 bases lay in between. The CDR3 is made up of 13 amino acids. The germline gives CDR1 LGHDT, CDR2 YNNKEL (reference sequence). The CDR3 nucleotides read TGTGCCAGCAAAAGGACAGTCCCTGGGGAGCTGTTTTTT. This encodes CASKRTVPGELFF.

V gene TRBV2 combines with J gene TRBJ2-7; 8 nucleotides align to TRBD1. V shed 1 base, J shed 5 bases, and the junction held 4 bases outside the gene matches. Germline V CDR1 and CDR2: SNHLY, FYNNEI. This CDR3 comprises 14 residues. The CDR3 DNA reads TGTGCCAGCAGTGAAGGTCAGGGGGCGGACGAGCAGTACTTC. This encodes CASSEGQGADEQYF.

This clone was observed a few times. This sample also contains other DNA sequences that code for the same CDR3. The chain carries TRBV6-5 and TRBJ1-2; TRBD1 is a possible D gene (5 bases). The CDR3 is 12 amino acids. V was trimmed by 7 bases and J by 2 bases, leaving 8 bases between them. From germline, CDR1 is MNHEY and CDR2 SVGAGI. This CDR3 is CASTSGNYGYTF. CDR3 sequence (DNA): TGTGCCAGCACCTCAGGGAACTATGGCTACACCTTC.

The rearrangement uses TRBV4-1 and TRBJ2-1; TRBD2 agrees at 8 bases. The CDR3 length is 15 residues. Germline V CDR1 and CDR2: MGHRA, YSYEKL. The V and J ends lost 4 bases and 8 bases, in that order; junction bases with no gene match: 10. This CDR3 reads CASSPREGGLDEQFF. As DNA, the CDR3 is TGCGCCAGCAGCCCCCGGGAGGGCGGTTTGGATGAGCAGTTCTTC.

The chain links TRBV11-3 to TRBJ2-1, with 10 positions matching TRBD2. The V and J ends lost 0 bases and 1 base, in that order; junction bases with no gene match: 3. CDR3 size: 17 residues. CDR1 and CDR2 (germline): SGHNT, YENEEA. CDR3 sequence (DNA): TGTGCCAGCAGCTTAGAAGCGGGGGGGCTTTCCTACAATGAGCAGTTCTTC. Translating it yields CASSLEAGGLSYNEQFF.

The V and J genes are TRBV3-1 (or the pseudogene TRBV3-2) and TRBJ1-3; 9 nucleotides match TRBD1. Trimming removed 4 bases from V and 7 bases from J; junction bases left unmatched: 5. CDR1 LGHDT and CDR2 YNNKEL come from the germline V gene (reference sequence). CDR3 length: 14 amino acids. In nucleotides, the CDR3 is TGTGCCAGCAGCCCCGGACAGGGGACGAACACCATATATTTT. Translating it yields CASSPGQGTNTIYF.

V gene TRBV11-2 combines with J gene TRBJ2-7, with 7 bases aligning to TRBD2. J was trimmed by 3 bases and V by 6 bases; bases with no gene match: 8. This CDR3 comprises 14 residues. Germline CDR1 is SGHAT and CDR2 is FQNNGV. CDR3 protein: CASRDSSGNYEQYF. As DNA, the CDR3 is TGTGCCAGCAGGGACTCAAGCGGGAACTACGAGCAGTACTTC.